At least ten counts were recorded for the clone carrying this T cell receptor beta chain. Antigen unknown. Per the germline V gene, CDR1 is KGHDR and CDR2 is SFDVKD. Trimming took off 4 bases at V and 4 bases at J, with 10 bases between the two ends. The CDR3 extends over 14 amino acids. This record comes from a study of breast tumors, draining lymph nodes, adjacent tissues. Breast cancer patients provided tissue from their axillary draining lymph nodes. Each CDR3 protein is one row after TCRdb ran MiXCR on the multiplex PCR reads. The data show about 230,000 distinct CDR3 sequences, roughly 30% seen once. Regarding the study as a whole: Data fit most tumor T cells coming from lymph node, expanding in tumor. Luminal-like breast cancer showed significantly higher tumor–nontumor repertoire similarity than basal-like.

The sample was axillary lymph node tissue. The chain links TRBV24-1 to TRBJ2-1; perhaps TRBD2 as D (5 bases). The clonotype originates from a female donor with breast cancer. Some clones in this sample may be carry-over from other donors' samples. This CDR3 is CATSDHGLYNEQFF. CDR3 DNA sequence: TGTGCCACCAGTGACCACGGACTTTACAATGAGCAGTTCTTC.